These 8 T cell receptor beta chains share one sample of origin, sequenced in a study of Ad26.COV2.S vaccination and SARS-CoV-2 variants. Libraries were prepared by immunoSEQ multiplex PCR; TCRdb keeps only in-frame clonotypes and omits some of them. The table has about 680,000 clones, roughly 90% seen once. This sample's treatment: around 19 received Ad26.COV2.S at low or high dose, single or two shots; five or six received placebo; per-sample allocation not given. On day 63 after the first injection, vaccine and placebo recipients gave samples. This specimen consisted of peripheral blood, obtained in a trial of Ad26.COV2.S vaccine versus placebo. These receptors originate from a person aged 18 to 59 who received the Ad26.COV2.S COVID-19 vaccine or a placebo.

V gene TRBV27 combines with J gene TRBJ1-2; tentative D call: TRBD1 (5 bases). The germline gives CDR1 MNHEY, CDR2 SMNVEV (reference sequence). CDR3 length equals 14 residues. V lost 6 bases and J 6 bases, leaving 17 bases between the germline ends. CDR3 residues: CASSREGPSDGYTF. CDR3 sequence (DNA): TGTGCCAGCAGCCGTGAGGGGCCCAGCGATGGCTACACCTTC.

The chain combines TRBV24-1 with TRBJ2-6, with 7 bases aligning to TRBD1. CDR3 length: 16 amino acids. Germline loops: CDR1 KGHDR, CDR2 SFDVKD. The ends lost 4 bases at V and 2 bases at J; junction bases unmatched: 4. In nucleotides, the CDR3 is TGTGCCACCAGTGAGGCTACAGGGGCTGGGGCCAACGTCCTGACTTTC. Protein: CATSEATGAGANVLTF.

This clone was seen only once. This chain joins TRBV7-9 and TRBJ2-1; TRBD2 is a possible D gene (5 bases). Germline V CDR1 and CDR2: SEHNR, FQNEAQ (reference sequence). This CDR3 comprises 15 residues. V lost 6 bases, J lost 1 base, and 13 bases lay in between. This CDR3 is CASRVGSESYNEQFF. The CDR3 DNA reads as TGTGCCAGCAGGGTTGGGAGTGAATCCTACAATGAGCAGTTCTTC. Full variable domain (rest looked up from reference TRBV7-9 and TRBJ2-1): DTGVSQNPRHKITKRGQNVTFRCDPISEHNRLYWYRQTLGQGPEFLTYFQNEAQLEKSRLLSDRFSAERPKGSFSTLEIQRTEQGDSAMYLCASRVGSESYNEQFFGPGTRLTVL.

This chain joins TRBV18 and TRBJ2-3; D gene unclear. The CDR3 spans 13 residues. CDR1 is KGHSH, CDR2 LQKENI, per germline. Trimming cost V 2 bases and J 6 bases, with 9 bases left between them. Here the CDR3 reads CASSPTMGDTQYF. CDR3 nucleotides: TGTGCCAGCTCACCAACGATGGGGGATACGCAGTATTTT.

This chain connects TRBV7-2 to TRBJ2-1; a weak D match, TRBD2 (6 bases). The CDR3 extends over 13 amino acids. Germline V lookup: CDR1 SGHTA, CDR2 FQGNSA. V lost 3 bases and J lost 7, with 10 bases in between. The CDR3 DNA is TGTGCCAGCAGCTTTAATGGGAGGAATGAGCAGTTCTTC. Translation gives CASSFNGRNEQFF.

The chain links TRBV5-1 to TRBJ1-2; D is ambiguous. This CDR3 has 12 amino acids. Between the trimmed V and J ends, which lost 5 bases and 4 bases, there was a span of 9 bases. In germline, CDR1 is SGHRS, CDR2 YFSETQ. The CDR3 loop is CASSAAAYGYTF. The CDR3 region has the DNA TGCGCCAGCAGTGCGGCGGCCTATGGCTACACCTTC.

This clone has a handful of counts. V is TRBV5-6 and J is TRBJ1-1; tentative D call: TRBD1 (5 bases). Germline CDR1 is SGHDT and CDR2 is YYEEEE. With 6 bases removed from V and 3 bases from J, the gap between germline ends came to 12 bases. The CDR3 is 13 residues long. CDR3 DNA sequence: TGTGCCAGCACCCTACGAGGGGACACTGAAGCTTTCTTT. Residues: CASTLRGDTEAFF.

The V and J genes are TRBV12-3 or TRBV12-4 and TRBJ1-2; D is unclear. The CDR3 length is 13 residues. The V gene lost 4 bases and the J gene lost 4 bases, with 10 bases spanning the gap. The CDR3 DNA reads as TGTGCCAGCAGTTCTACTAACTTCTATGGCTACACCTTC. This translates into CASSSTNFYGYTF.